This TCR beta chain is from a study of regulatory T cells in long-lasting Graves disease. Stated time point: newly diagnosed GD, antithyroid drugs for less than 3 months. Researchers made the TCR library from RNA that was extracted from PBMCs. This clonotype has at least ten counts. Antigen unknown. To make TCR beta libraries, researchers used iRepertoire HTBI primers and Arm-PCR of CDR3 regions. In the authors' methods: Taken together, the samples had 60 or so TRBV and more than 12 TRBJ segments identified. TCRdb used MiXCR to reprocess the multiplex PCR reads, holding one entry per CDR3 protein. TCRdb, rather than the study authors, made the V and J calls. The table lists approximately 350,000 distinct CDR3 sequences, about 16% of them singletons. CDR1 is LGHDT and CDR2 is YNNKEL in the germline V gene (reference sequence). The CDR3 has 15 amino acids. Trimming took 0 bases from V and 12 from J, leaving 18 bases between them.

Study conclusions and caveats: Patients whose Graves' disease persisted exhibited lower TCR diversity than those newly diagnosed.

A further study also used this sample, focusing on T cells in Graves' hyperthyroidism and ophthalmopathy. Per that study: Used for diagnoses were clinical symptoms, serum thyroxine and TRAb, thyroid ultrasound and orbital computed tomography.

This receptor was taken from a woman aged 18-29 years with Graves disease. V and J are TRBV3-1 and TRBJ2-1; D remains unclear. The sample here was peripheral blood mononuclear cells (PBMCs), taken at new diagnosis, from a patient treated with antithyroid drugs. CDR3 residues: CASSQDPTSSWRQFF. CDR3 DNA sequence: TGTGCCAGCAGCCAAGATCCCACTTCCAGTTGGAGGCAGTTCTTC.